The rows below give T cell receptor beta chains drawn from one sample of a study of blood T cell repertoires in COVID-19. Only in-frame clones appear in the TCRdb table, and some are missing; sequencing was by immunoSEQ multiplex PCR. Of about 140,000 clones in the sample, 75% to 85% are singletons; the top ten hold 2.5% to 3%. Input material: peripheral blood. The receptor set was obtained from a middle-aged man with acute or convalescent COVID-19. CDR3s include the opening cysteine and the closing phenylalanine or tryptophan.

v_call: TRBV19; cdr3_aa: CASSVRTMNTEAFF
v_call: TRBV6-1; cdr3_aa: CASSEFPNWGLQGANQPQHF
v_call: TRBV10-1; cdr3_aa: CASSESGQGGNSPLHF
v_call: TRBV5-1; cdr3_aa: CASSGRDRGLTPLHF
v_call: TRBV6-4; cdr3_aa: CASSDSRYNEQFF
v_call: TRBV28; cdr3_aa: CASSWDSSYEQYF
v_call: TRBV14; cdr3_aa: CASSPPGISETQYF
v_call: TRBV19; cdr3_aa: CASSSRQTDTQYF
v_call: TRBV28; cdr3_aa: CASTLSGASYNEQFF
v_call: TRBV19; cdr3_aa: CASKPTGGSGNTIYF
v_call: TRBV25-1; cdr3_aa: CASIRTGGHGYTF
v_call: TRBV21-1; cdr3_aa: CASSKARGRPGSSTDTQYF
v_call: TRBV24-1; cdr3_aa: CATSLIWNRQSGQETQYF
v_call: TRBV4-1; cdr3_aa: CASSQEITETSGGYNEQFF
v_call: TRBV6-6; cdr3_aa: CASSPPGINSPLHF
v_call: TRBV18; cdr3_aa: CASSWGTSGSSYNEQFF
v_call: TRBV10-3; cdr3_aa: CAISETGTGNTGELFF
v_call: TRBV7-9; cdr3_aa: CASSFLGADTEAFF
v_call: TRBV5-1; cdr3_aa: CASSLEGADTQYF
v_call: TRBV3-1/TRBV3-2; cdr3_aa: CASSQGGQTFKGYTF
v_call: TRBV5-1; cdr3_aa: CASSVKNTEAFF
v_call: TRBV5-1; cdr3_aa: CASSLAGAKNSPLHF
v_call: TRBV6-5; cdr3_aa: CASSYSISGMSTEAFF
v_call: TRBV2; cdr3_aa: CATRGQRNEKLFF
v_call: TRBV6-8; cdr3_aa: CASSYPRGNDSEQFF
v_call: TRBV24-1; cdr3_aa: CATQGARGNQPQHF
v_call: TRBV19; cdr3_aa: CATTVQRGNNEQFF
v_call: TRBV2; cdr3_aa: CASSVQGAGNQETQYF
v_call: TRBV25-1; cdr3_aa: CASSDFGDYGYTF
v_call: TRBV21-1; cdr3_aa: CATPKGASEDYGYTF
v_call: TRBV19; cdr3_aa: CASSPGGFGNQPQHF
v_call: TRBV28; cdr3_aa: CASSFLGGMAIYF
v_call: TRBV11-2; cdr3_aa: CASSPLQIAGGNEQFF
v_call: TRBV18; cdr3_aa: CASSPGTGSQETQYF
v_call: TRBV11-2; cdr3_aa: CASSWAGEETQYF
v_call: TRBV5-1; cdr3_aa: CASSSRSGTGGLGTEAFF
v_call: TRBV5-5; cdr3_aa: CASSLWGSEGSAFF
v_call: TRBV28; cdr3_aa: CASTQQGRPQHF
v_call: TRBV7-8; cdr3_aa: CATCLAGGLTDTQYF
v_call: TRBV2; cdr3_aa: CASSEPLGGRASYEQYF
v_call: TRBV27; cdr3_aa: CASSFNSAGEDQFF
v_call: TRBV11-3; cdr3_aa: CASSAGRTGGLQTQYF
v_call: TRBV19; cdr3_aa: CASSGIGTGEETQYF
v_call: TRBV2; cdr3_aa: CASRRDFYRSGELFF
v_call: TRBV19; cdr3_aa: CASKLQGAHIDTQYF
v_call: TRBV11-3; cdr3_aa: CASSLGGQGLVWTSYEQYF
v_call: TRBV7-3; cdr3_aa: CASSPDRGTDTQYF
v_call: TRBV29-1; cdr3_aa: CSADGGLVSSTDTQYF
v_call: TRBV6-5; cdr3_aa: CASSRDRGYQPQHF